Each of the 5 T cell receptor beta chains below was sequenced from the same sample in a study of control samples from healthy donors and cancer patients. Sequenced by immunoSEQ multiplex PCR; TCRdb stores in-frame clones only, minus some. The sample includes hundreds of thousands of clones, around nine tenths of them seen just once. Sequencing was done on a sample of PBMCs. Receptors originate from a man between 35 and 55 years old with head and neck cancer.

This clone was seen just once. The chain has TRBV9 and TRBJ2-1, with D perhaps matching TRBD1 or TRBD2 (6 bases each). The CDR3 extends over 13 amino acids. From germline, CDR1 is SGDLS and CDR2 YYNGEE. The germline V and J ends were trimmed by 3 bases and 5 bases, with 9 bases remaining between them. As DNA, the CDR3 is TGTGCCAGCAGCGGAGGGGGGCACAATGAGCAGTTCTTC. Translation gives CASSGGGHNEQFF.

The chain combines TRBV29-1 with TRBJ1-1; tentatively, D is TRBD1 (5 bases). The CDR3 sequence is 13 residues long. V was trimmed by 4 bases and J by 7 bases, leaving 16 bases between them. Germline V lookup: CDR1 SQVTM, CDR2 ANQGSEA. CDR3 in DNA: TGCAGCGTTGTCTTTCAGGGCCCAGGTGAAGCTTTCTTT. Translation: CSVVFQGPGEAFF.

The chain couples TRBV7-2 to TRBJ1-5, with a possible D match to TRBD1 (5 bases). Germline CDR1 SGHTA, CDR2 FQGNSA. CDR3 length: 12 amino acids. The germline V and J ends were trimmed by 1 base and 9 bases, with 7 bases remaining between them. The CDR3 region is CASSLEGLPQHF. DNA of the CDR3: TGTGCCAGCAGCTTAGAGGGACTGCCCCAGCATTTT.

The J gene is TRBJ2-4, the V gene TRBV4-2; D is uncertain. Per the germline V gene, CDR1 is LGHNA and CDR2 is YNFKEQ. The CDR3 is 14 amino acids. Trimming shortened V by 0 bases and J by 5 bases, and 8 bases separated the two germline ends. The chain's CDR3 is CASSQDGYQNIQYF. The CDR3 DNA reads TGTGCCAGCAGCCAAGATGGCTATCAAAACATTCAGTACTTC.

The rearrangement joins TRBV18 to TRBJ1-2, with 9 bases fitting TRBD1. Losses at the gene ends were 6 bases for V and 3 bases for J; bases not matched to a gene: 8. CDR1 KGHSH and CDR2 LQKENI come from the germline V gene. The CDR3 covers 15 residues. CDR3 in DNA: TGTGCCAGCTCTCCCACAGGGGGCAGATACTATGGCTACACCTTC. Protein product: CASSPTGGRYYGYTF.